The 8 T cell receptor beta chains below all came from one sample that was sequenced in a study of T cells in Graves' hyperthyroidism and ophthalmopathy. It was RNA transcripts that yielded the amplified TCR beta CDR3 regions. First-round RT-PCR with HTBI primers amplified the TCR CDR3 region. Using its own MiXCR run on the multiplex PCR reads, TCRdb lists one record per CDR3 protein. The data show 390,000 or so distinct CDR3 sequences, roughly 15% seen once. The sequencing input was blood. These receptors were collected from a man aged 18 to 30 with Graves' ophthalmopathy.

This sequence joins TRBV7-9 and TRBJ2-7; a possible D gene is TRBD2 (5 bases). CDR1 and CDR2 from the germline V gene are SEHNR and FQNEAQ (reference sequence). The CDR3 is 14 residues long. Trimming shortened V by 3 bases and J by 0 bases, and 9 bases separated the two germline ends. The CDR3 protein is CASSLPGISYEQYF. The CDR3 nucleotides read TGTGCCAGCAGCTTGCCGGGGATCTCCTACGAGCAGTACTTC. Full variable domain (rest looked up from reference TRBV7-9 and TRBJ2-7): DTGVSQNPRHKITKRGQNVTFRCDPISEHNRLYWYRQTLGQGPEFLTYFQNEAQLEKSRLLSDRFSAERPKGSFSTLEIQRTEQGDSAMYLCASSLPGISYEQYFGPGTRLTVT.

As to this clonotype: At one end, the junction sequence differs from germline, possibly due to a read error. The chain joins TRBV5-1 to TRBJ1-2; D is ambiguous. There are 12 residues in the CDR3. CDR1 is SGHRS, CDR2 YFSETQ, per germline. CDR3 amino acids: CASSSGINGYAF. Written as DNA, the CDR3 is TGCGCCAGCAGCTCCGGGATAAATGGCTACGCCTTC.

The rearrangement joins TRBV6-1 to TRBJ1-6; D is undetermined. CDR3 length equals 13 residues. Trimming removed 6 bases at V and 9 bases at J, with 12 bases between. CDR1 and CDR2 from the germline V gene are MNHNS and SASEGT. The CDR3 spells CASRGLGSSPLHF. The CDR3 DNA follows: TGTGCCAGCAGGGGCCTGGGGAGTTCACCCCTCCACTTT.

This clonotype appeared many times. The gene calls are TRBV6-6 and TRBJ2-5, with D possibly TRBD1 on 5 matching bases. Trimming pared 2 bases from V and 0 bases from J, leaving 16 bases between. Germline CDR1 and CDR2: MNHNY and SVGAGI (reference sequence). The CDR3 totals 17 residues. CDR3 nucleotides: TGTGCCAGCAGTTACGGGTGGCAGGGTATCGACCAAGAGACCCAGTACTTC. Its protein product is CASSYGWQGIDQETQYF.

Details on this clonotype: Since a much larger clone is just one base distant, this may be a read error. This chain connects TRBV7-9 to TRBJ2-7; 8 bases match TRBD1. V was clipped by 8 bases and J by 7 bases; unmatched bases: 10. The CDR3 sequence is 13 residues long. Germline lookup yields CDR1 SEHNR and CDR2 FQNEAQ (reference sequence). CDR3 loop: CASGSTGDNEQYF. The CDR3, as DNA: TGTGCCAGCGGATCGACAGGGGACAATGAGCAGTACTTC.

This clonotype was observed many times. The rearrangement joins TRBV7-9 to TRBJ2-2; 8 bases agree with TRBD2. Germline lookup yields CDR1 SEHNR and CDR2 FQNEAQ (reference sequence). There are 14 residues in the CDR3. With V trimmed by 5 bases and J by 7 bases, 6 bases remained unmatched. Written as DNA, the CDR3 is TGTGCCAGCAGCGATACTAGCGGATACGGGGAGCTGTTTTTT. Translation gives CASSDTSGYGELFF.

This clonotype was picked up many times. The chain uses TRBV10-3 and TRBJ2-7, with a tentative D call TRBD1 (5 bases). Germline V CDR1 and CDR2: ENHRY, SYGVKD. This CDR3 has 12 residues. Between the trimmed V and J ends, which lost 9 bases and 1 base, there was a span of 10 bases. This CDR3 is CAIKTESYEQYF. The DNA for the CDR3 is TGTGCCATTAAGACAGAGTCCTACGAGCAGTACTTC.

The chain links TRBV2 to TRBJ2-1; TRBD2 agrees at 9 bases. CDR1 is SNHLY and CDR2 is FYNNEI in the germline V gene. The J segment lost 6 bases and the V segment lost 7 bases, leaving 13 bases of the junction unmatched. The CDR3 sequence is 16 residues long. Here the CDR3 DNA reads TGTGCCAGCACCTTCAGGGTAGCGGGAGAGGCCAATGAGCAGTTCTTC. Amino acid sequence: CASTFRVAGEANEQFF.